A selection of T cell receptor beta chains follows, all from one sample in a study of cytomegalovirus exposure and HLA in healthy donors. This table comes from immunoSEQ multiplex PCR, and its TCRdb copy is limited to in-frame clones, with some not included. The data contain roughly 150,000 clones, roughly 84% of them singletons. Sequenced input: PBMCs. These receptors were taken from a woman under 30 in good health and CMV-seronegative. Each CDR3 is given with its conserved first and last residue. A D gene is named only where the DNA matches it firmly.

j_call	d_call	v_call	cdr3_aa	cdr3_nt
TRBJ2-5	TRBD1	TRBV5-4	CASSPYTGGGETQYF	TGTGCCAGCAGCCCGTATACAGGGGGCGGGGAGACCCAGTACTTC
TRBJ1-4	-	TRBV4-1	CASSQVGQSTNEKLFF	TGCGCCAGCAGCCAAGTAGGACAGTCAACTAATGAAAAACTGTTTTTT
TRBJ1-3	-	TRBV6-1	CASRVPGDSGNTIYF	TGTGCCAGCAGGGTTCCAGGGGACTCTGGAAACACCATATATTTT
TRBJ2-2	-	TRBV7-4	CASSLEWGKAPGTGELFF	TGTGCCAGCAGCTTAGAATGGGGAAAGGCCCCGGGGACCGGGGAGCTGTTTTTT
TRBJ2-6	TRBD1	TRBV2	CASSYRDSGSLGRSGANGLTF	TGTGCCAGCAGTTACCGGGACAGTGGGAGCCTAGGCCGTTCTGGGGCCAACGGCCTGACTTTC
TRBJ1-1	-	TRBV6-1	CASSVGAGTEAFF	TGTGCCAGCAGTGTAGGCGCGGGGACTGAAGCTTTCTTT
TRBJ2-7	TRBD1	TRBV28	CASSSRGQGVYEQYF	TGTGCCAGCAGTTCGCGGGGACAGGGGGTATACGAGCAGTACTTC
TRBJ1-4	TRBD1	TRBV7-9	CASSSEQGQDEKLFF	TGTGCCAGCAGCTCCGAACAGGGGCAGGATGAAAAACTGTTTTTT
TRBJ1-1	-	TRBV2	CASRMGRMNTEAFF	TGTGCCAGCAGAATGGGCAGGATGAACACTGAAGCTTTCTTT
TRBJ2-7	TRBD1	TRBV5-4	CASSLSGTGGGRQYF	TGTGCCAGCAGCTTATCCGGGACAGGGGGCGGGAGGCAGTACTTC